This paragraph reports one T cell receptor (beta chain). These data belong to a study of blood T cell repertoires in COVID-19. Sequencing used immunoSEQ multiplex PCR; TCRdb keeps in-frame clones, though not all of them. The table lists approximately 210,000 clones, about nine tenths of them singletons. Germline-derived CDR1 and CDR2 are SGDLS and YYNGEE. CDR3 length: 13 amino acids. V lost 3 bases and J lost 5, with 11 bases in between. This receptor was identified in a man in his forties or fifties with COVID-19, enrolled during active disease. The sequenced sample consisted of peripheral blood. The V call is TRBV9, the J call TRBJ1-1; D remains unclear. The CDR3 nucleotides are TGTGCCAGCAGCGAGGAGGTGTGGACTGAAGCTTTCTTT. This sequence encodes CASSEEVWTEAFF.